Included here is one T cell receptor beta chain sequence, with context. This specimen belongs to a study of PD-L1 blockade in urothelial cancer. Study information: Patients had undergone 0 to 3 prior chemotherapy regimens. When blood samples were assessed, the median T cell count was around 150,000.

Using immunoSEQ multiplex PCR, the repertoire was profiled, and TCRdb retains in-frame clones only, with some absent. The sample yields about 50,000 clones, about 83% seen once. After removal of 1 base from V and 7 bases from J, the junction contained 7 bases not matched to a gene. CDR1 SGHTA and CDR2 FQGNSA come from the germline V gene. CDR3 size: 15 residues. Time point reported: pretreatment peripheral blood. Each patient presented with locally advanced or metastatic urothelial carcinoma. The material sequenced was PBMCs, taken around atezolizumab (anti-PD-L1) treatment. V is TRBV7-2 and J is TRBJ1-5; 7 bases agree with TRBD1. This sequence was found in a woman aged 55-70 years with urothelial cancer. The CDR3 sequence is CASSLERGLYQPQHF. The CDR3 DNA reads as TGTGCCAGCAGCTTAGAGAGGGGGCTGTACCAGCCCCAGCATTTT.